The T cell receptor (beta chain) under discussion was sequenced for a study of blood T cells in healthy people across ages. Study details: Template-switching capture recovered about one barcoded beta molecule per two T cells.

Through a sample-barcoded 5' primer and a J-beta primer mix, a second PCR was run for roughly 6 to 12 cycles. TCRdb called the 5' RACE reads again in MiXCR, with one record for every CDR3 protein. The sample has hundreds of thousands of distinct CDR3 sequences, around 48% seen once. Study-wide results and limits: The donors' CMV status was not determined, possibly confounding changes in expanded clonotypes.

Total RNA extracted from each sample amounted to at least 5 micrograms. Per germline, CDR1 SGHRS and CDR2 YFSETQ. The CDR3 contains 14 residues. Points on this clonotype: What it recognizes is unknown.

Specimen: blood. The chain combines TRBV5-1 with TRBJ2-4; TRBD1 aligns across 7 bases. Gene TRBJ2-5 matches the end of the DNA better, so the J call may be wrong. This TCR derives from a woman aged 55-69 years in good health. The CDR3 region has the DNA TGCGCCAGCAGCGACGGGACAGAGGGAGAGACCCAGTACTTC. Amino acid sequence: CASSDGTEGETQYF.